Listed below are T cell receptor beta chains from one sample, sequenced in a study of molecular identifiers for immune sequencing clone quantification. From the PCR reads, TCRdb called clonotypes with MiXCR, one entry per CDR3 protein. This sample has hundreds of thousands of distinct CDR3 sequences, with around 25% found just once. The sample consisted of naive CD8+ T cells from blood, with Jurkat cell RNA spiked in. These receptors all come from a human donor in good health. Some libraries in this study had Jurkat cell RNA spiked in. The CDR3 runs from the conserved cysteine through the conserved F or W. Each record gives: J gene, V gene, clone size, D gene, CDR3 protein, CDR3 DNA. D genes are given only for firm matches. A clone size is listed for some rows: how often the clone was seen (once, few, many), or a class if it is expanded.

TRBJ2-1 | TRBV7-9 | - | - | CASRPPTTGTFRYNEQFF | TGTGCCAGCAGACCCCCAACTACCGGGACGTTCAGGTACAATGAGCAATTCTTC
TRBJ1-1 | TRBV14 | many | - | CASSQPSSGKGDTEAFF | TGTGCCAGCAGCCAACCGTCGTCAGGGAAAGGGGACACTGAAGCTTTCTTT
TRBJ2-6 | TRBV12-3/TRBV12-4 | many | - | CASSTVYSGANVLTF | TGTGCCAGCAGTACCGTCTATTCTGGGGCCAACGTCCTGACTTTC
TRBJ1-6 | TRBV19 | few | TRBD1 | CASSFRTGLSYNSPLHF | TGTGCCAGTAGTTTCCGGACAGGCCTCTCCTATAATTCACCCCTCCACTTT
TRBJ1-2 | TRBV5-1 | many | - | CASSPESGLNYGYTF | TGCGCCAGCAGCCCGGAGTCGGGACTTAACTATGGCTACACCTTC
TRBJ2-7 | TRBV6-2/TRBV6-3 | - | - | CASSYSAEGHEQYF | TGTGCCAGCAGTTATTCGGCGGAGGGGCACGAGCAGTACTTC
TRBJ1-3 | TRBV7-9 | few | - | CAGTSTGEATIYF | TGTGCCGGCACCTCCACCGGGGAGGCCACCATATATTTT
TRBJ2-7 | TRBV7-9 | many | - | CASSPKTDYEQYF | TGTGCCAGCAGCCCGAAGACGGACTACGAGCAGTACTTC
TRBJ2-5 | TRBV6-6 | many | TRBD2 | CASSYWGLAEPQETQYF | TGTGCCAGCAGTTACTGGGGACTAGCGGAGCCTCAAGAGACCCAGTACTTC
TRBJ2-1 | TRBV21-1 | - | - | CASSKEGAYNEQFF | TGTGCCAGCAGCAAAGAGGGGGCCTACAATGAGCAGTTCTTC
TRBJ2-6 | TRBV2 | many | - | CASTGTSSISGANVLTF | TGTGCCAGCACCGGGACATCTTCTATTTCTGGGGCCAACGTCCTGACTTTC
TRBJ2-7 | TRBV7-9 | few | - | CASTPQATYEQYF | TGTGCCAGCACCCCACAAGCCACCTACGAGCAGTACTTC
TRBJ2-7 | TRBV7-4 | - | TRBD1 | CASSLSWDRYIHEQYF | TGTGCCAGCAGCTTAAGCTGGGACAGGTACATCCACGAGCAGTACTTC
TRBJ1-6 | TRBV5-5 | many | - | CASSGGVLGTEDNSPLHF | TGTGCCAGCAGCGGGGGAGTCCTCGGGACGGAAGATAATTCACCCCTCCACTTT
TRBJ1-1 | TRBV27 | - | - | CASSPRDLNPEAFF | TGTGCCAGCAGTCCGAGGGACCTGAACCCTGAAGCTTTCTTT
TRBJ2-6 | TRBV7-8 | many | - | CASSLSGLSGANVLTF | TGTGCCAGCAGCTTATCTGGACTCTCTGGGGCCAACGTCCTGACTTTC
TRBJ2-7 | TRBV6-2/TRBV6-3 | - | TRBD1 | CASSYGTAIYYEQYF | TGTGCCAGCAGTTACGGGACAGCAATTTATTACGAGCAGTACTTC
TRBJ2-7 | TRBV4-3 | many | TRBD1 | CASSQGTGGYYEQYF | TGCGCCAGCAGCCAAGGAACAGGGGGCTACTACGAGCAGTACTTC
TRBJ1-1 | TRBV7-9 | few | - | CASSPFVGKNTEAFF | TGTGCCAGCAGCCCGTTTGTAGGCAAGAACACTGAAGCTTTCTTT
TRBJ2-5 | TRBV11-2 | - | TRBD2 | CASSLLLAGEIETQYF | TGTGCCAGCAGCTTACTTCTAGCGGGAGAAATAGAGACCCAGTACTTC
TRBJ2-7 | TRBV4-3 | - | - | CASSQESGGAVYEQHF | TGCGCCAGCAGCCAAGAATCAGGAGGCGCGGTCTACGAGCAGCACTTC
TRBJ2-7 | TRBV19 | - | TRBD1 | CACSMGTGSYEQYF | TGTGCCTGTAGTATGGGGACAGGTTCCTACGAGCAGTACTTC
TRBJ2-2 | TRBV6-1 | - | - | CASSEVWDGNTGELFF | TGTGCCAGCAGTGAGGTTTGGGACGGGAACACCGGGGAGCTGTTTTTT
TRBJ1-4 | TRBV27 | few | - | CASSTPRGGNEKLFF | TGTGCCAGCAGTACCCCACGGGGGGGCAATGAAAAACTGTTTTTT
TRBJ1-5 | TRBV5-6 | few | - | CASSFGGQQPQHF | TGTGCCAGCAGCTTTGGGGGGCAACAGCCCCAGCATTTT